What follows is one TCR beta chain and its context. Its antigen is unknown. Constant-segment primers and 5'RACE yielded cDNA libraries for TCR alpha and TCR beta, each carrying sample barcodes and UMIs. Via MiXCR, TCRdb re-called the 5' RACE reads, giving one row per CDR3 protein. Altogether around 340,000 distinct CDR3 sequences are present, approximately 15% being singletons, with the ten largest covering roughly a fifth. The sample comes from a study of T-cell memory formation after mild COVID-19. General study points: Clones contracting over day 15 to 85 were CD4/CD8 balanced, with later expanders leaning CD4+. Cross-reactive memory appears to have joined, as suggested by some responding clones showing up in pre-infection memory.

The TCR comes from a man aged 18 to 30 who had mild COVID-19 (a few samples of this study predate the infection). Cell type and time point are not known. The sequenced material came from PBMCs or a T cell subset sorted from them (not recorded which).

DNA of the CDR3: TGTGCCAGCAGCGTAGCAACATTGGGCCCGGGGACGATTCAGTACTTC. Amino acid sequence: CASSVATLGPGTIQYF. The chain has TRBV9 and TRBJ2-4; D tentatively fits TRBD1 or TRBD2 (5 bases each). Looked up from germline, CDR1 is SGDLS and CDR2 is YYNGEE. Trimming took off 0 bases at V and 10 bases at J, with 20 bases between the two ends. The CDR3 is made up of 16 amino acids.